The clone carrying this T cell receptor (beta chain) was counted a few times. Its antigen is unknown. This sample is drawn from a study of T cells in Graves' hyperthyroidism and ophthalmopathy. Study-level findings and limits: The model identified upcoming ophthalmopathy a median approximately 6.4 months ahead of onset.

Germline V CDR1 and CDR2: LNHDA, SQIVND (reference sequence). The ends lost 7 bases at V and 8 bases at J; junction bases unmatched: 10. CDR3 length: 15 residues. Uncontrolled infection, other autoimmune disease, pregnancy or lactation disqualified patients from enrolment. PBMCs were sourced from around 10 ml fresh peripheral blood. Amplified TCR beta CDR3 regions came from RNA transcripts. The HTBI primer set drove a first-round RT-PCR of the TCR CDR3. TCRdb re-called the multiplex PCR reads with MiXCR, one entry per CDR3 protein. The data contain about 500,000 distinct CDR3 sequences, about a sixth of them singletons.

The receptor was isolated from a young woman with Graves' hyperthyroidism. The V call is TRBV19, the J call TRBJ2-1; TRBD2 aligns across 11 bases. The specimen sequenced was blood. As DNA, the CDR3 is TGTGCCAGTACCCTAGCGGGAGGTCTGGGGGATGAGCAGTTCTTC. Translating it yields CASTLAGGLGDEQFF.